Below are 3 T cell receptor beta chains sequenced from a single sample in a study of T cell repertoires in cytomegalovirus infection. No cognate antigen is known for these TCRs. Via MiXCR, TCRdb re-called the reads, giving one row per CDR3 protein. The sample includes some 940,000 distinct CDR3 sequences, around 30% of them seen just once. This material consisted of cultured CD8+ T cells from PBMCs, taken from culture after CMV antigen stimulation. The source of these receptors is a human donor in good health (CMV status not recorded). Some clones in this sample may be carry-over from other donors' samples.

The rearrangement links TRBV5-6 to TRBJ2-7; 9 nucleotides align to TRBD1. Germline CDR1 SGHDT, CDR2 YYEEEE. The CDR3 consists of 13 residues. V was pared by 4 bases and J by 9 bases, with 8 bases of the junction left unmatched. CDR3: CASSPGTGLGQYV. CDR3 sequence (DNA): TGTGCCAGCAGCCCGGGGACAGGGCTTGGGCAGTACGTC.

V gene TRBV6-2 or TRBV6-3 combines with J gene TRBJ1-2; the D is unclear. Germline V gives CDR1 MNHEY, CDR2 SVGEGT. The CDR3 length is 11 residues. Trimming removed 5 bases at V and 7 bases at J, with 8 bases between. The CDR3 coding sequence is TGTGCCAGCAGTGCCTACCTTGGCTACACCTTC. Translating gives CASSAYLGYTF.

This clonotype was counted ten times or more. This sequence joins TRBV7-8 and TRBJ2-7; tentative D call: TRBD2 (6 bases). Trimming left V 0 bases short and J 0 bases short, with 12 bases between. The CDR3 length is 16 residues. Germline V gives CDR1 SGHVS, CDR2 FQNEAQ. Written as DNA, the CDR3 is TGTGCCAGCAGCTTAGCGCGGGGTGCTGCCTCCTACGAGCAGTACTTC. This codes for CASSLARGAASYEQYF.